One sample yielded the 21 T cell receptor beta chains listed below, sequenced in a study of a mutant IDH1 vaccine in newly diagnosed glioma. The data were produced by immunoSEQ multiplex PCR, yet TCRdb's version contains in-frame clones alone and is incomplete. The data contain roughly 62,000 clones, about 91% of them singletons. For these receptors, no antigen is known. Time point noted: week 11, during vaccination. With topical imiquimod, each dose of the vaccine consisted of 300 ug of mutant IDH1 20-mer peptide. The source material was PBMCs, sampled from a glioma patient whose treatment included an IDH1 peptide vaccine. The receptors derive from a man aged 35 to 55 with glioma.

The CDR3 protein is CASSLPTVRDSLNTIYF. For the CDR3, the DNA is TGTGCCAGCAGTCTCCCTACCGTCCGGGACAGTTTGAACACCATATATTTT. The chain carries TRBV28 and TRBJ1-3; 7 bases are shared with TRBD1. V lost 5 bases, J lost 7 bases, and 17 bases stayed unmatched. The CDR3 extends over 17 amino acids. Germline loops: CDR1 MDHEN, CDR2 SYDVKM.

V usage is TRBV2 and J usage is TRBJ2-2, with TRBD1 matching over 9 bases. The germline V gene encodes CDR1 SNHLY and CDR2 FYNNEI. The CDR3 has 12 residues. Losses at the gene ends were 6 bases for V and 12 bases for J; bases not matched to a gene: 5. For the CDR3, the DNA is TGTGCCAGCAGCATGGACAGGGGCAAGCTGTTTTTT. Its translation is CASSMDRGKLFF.

This clone has more than one count but fewer than ten. This chain uses TRBV2 with TRBJ2-2; D not resolved. This CDR3 spans 15 amino acids. In germline, CDR1 is SNHLY, CDR2 FYNNEI. Trimming cost V 2 bases and J 4 bases, with 11 bases left between them. CDR3 region: CASSESRVFTGELFF. The CDR3 region has the DNA TGTGCCAGCAGTGAATCCCGGGTCTTCACCGGGGAGCTGTTTTTT. Combining the CDR3 with reference TRBV2 and TRBJ2-2 gives the whole variable domain EPEVTQTPSHQVTQMGQEVILRCVPISNHLYFYWYRQILGQKVEFLVSFYNNEISEKSEIFDDQFSVERPDGSNFTLKIRSTKLEDSAMYFCASSESRVFTGELFFGEGSRLTVL.

This chain joins TRBV5-8 and TRBJ2-1; D could derive from TRBD1 or TRBD2 (5 bases each). The CDR3 is made up of 17 amino acids. The germline CDR1 and CDR2 sequences are SGHTS and YDEGEE. V dropped 0 bases and J dropped 0 bases, with 13 bases sitting between them. The chain's CDR3 is CASSLAWGMSSYNEQFF. The CDR3 bases are TGTGCCAGCAGCTTGGCCTGGGGGATGAGCTCCTACAATGAGCAGTTCTTC.

The rearrangement joins TRBV6-1 to TRBJ1-1; D possibly corresponds to TRBD1 (6 bases). CDR3 length equals 14 residues. Trimming pared 6 bases from V and 5 bases from J, leaving 16 bases between. Germline V gene lookup returns CDR1 MNHNS and CDR2 SASEGT. The CDR3 DNA is TGTGCCAGCAGCCCGGGACAACCGAGGACTGAAGCTTTCTTT. Translated, it gives CASSPGQPRTEAFF.

The V call is TRBV7-8, the J call TRBJ2-1; 7 nucleotides align to TRBD2. The CDR3 spans 15 residues. CDR1 is SGHVS and CDR2 is FQNEAQ in the germline V gene. With V trimmed by 5 bases and J by 2 bases, 6 bases remained unmatched. The CDR3 spells CASSLGLAAYNEQFF. The CDR3, as DNA: TGTGCCAGCAGCCTAGGGCTAGCGGCCTACAATGAGCAGTTCTTC.

J is TRBJ2-5 and V is TRBV21-1; TRBD1 is the table's D call and was not checked against the DNA. TRBV21-1 is a pseudogene locus. CDR3 length: 15 residues. CDR3 DNA sequence: TGTGCCAGCAGCAAAGATCAAGGGGGCGAAGAGACCCAGTACTTC. The encoded protein is CASSKDQGGEETQYF.

This clone occurred a few times. The chain recombines TRBV6-4 with TRBJ2-3; TRBD2 matches 11 bases. The germline V gene encodes CDR1 MRHNA and CDR2 SNTAGT. V lost 0 bases to trimming and J lost 8 bases; unmatched junction nucleotides: 7. The CDR3 is made up of 16 amino acids. The CDR3 sequence: CASSDSSSGGSATQYF. The CDR3 nucleotides read TGTGCCAGCAGTGACTCGTCTAGCGGGGGGTCCGCTACGCAGTATTTT.

The J gene is TRBJ1-2, the V gene TRBV4-3; D gene ambiguous. V lost 0 bases and J 3 bases, leaving 14 bases between the germline ends. The CDR3 totals 16 residues. The germline CDR1 and CDR2 sequences are LGHNA and YSLEER. The CDR3 is CASSQDYRTGYYGYTF. Written as DNA, the CDR3 is TGCGCCAGCAGCCAAGATTACCGCACCGGCTACTATGGCTACACCTTC.

J is TRBJ2-3 and V is TRBV6-1; 8 positions match TRBD2. This CDR3 has 15 amino acids. Germline V gene data show CDR1 as MNHNS and CDR2 as SASEGT. With 3 bases clipped from V and 2 bases from J, the junction kept 4 bases outside the gene matches. The CDR3 DNA follows: TGTGCCAGCAGTGACGCTAGCGGGTTCACAGATACGCAGTATTTT. The encoded protein is CASSDASGFTDTQYF.

The rearrangement joins TRBV21-1 to TRBJ1-5; the DNA was not used to check the table's D call, TRBD1. TRBV21-1 constitutes a pseudogene. CDR3 length: 16 amino acids. CDR3 sequence: CASSPRQGGSNQPQHF. In nucleotides, the CDR3 is TGTGCCAGCAGCCCCCGACAGGGTGGGAGCAATCAGCCCCAGCATTTT.

The chain uses TRBV4-2 and TRBJ1-2, with 7 bases fitting TRBD1. Germline V gene lookup returns CDR1 LGHNA and CDR2 YNFKEQ. V lost 3 bases, J lost 3 bases, and 7 bases stayed unmatched. This CDR3 has 15 amino acids. The CDR3 region is CASSHQGEVDYGYTF. The CDR3 DNA is TGTGCCAGCAGCCACCAGGGGGAGGTTGACTATGGCTACACCTTC.

The chain recombines TRBV28 with TRBJ1-5; D possibly corresponds to TRBD1 (6 bases). The length of the CDR3 is 17 residues. V was trimmed by 6 bases and J by 2 bases, leaving 20 bases between them. The germline V gene has CDR1 MDHEN and CDR2 SYDVKM. This CDR3 reads CASSDRRSSGGNQPQHF. The CDR3 DNA is TGTGCCAGCAGCGACAGGAGATCGTCGGGGGGCAATCAGCCCCAGCATTTT. Complete variable domain (other parts from reference TRBV28 and TRBJ1-5): DVKVTQSSRYLVKRTGEKVFLECVQDMDHENMFWYRQDPGLGLRLIYFSYDVKMKEKGDIPEGYSVSREKKERFSLILESASTNQTSMYLCASSDRRSSGGNQPQHFGDGTRLSIL.

The chain has TRBV19 and TRBJ2-1; D is undetermined. V was clipped by 4 bases and J by 0 bases, with 7 bases between them. CDR3 length equals 14 residues. The germline CDR1 and CDR2 sequences are LNHDA and SQIVND (reference sequence). The CDR3 region has the DNA TGTGCCAGTAGTAGGATTAGCTCCTACAATGAGCAGTTCTTC. Protein: CASSRISSYNEQFF.

The chain employs TRBV4-3 and TRBJ2-1; the D gene could be TRBD1 or TRBD2 (6 bases each). Looked up from germline, CDR1 is LGHNA and CDR2 is YSLEER. The CDR3 runs to 15 residues. V shed 2 bases and J shed 8 bases, with 16 bases lying between them. The CDR3 loop is CASSQWVGGSDEQFF. CDR3 nucleotides: TGCGCCAGCAGCCAATGGGTCGGGGGCAGCGATGAGCAGTTCTTC.

The chain recombines TRBV29-1 with TRBJ2-1, with 9 bases aligning to TRBD1. V shed 6 bases and J 3 bases; nucleotides not matched to a gene: 3. CDR1 SQVTM and CDR2 ANQGSEA come from the germline V gene. This CDR3 is built from 13 residues. The CDR3 spells CSVMTGGYNEQFF. The CDR3 bases are TGCAGCGTGATGACAGGGGGCTACAATGAGCAGTTCTTC.

The chain links TRBV6-6 to TRBJ1-3; no clear D gene. Germline-derived CDR1 and CDR2 are MNHNY and SVGAGI (reference sequence). The CDR3 totals 14 residues. V dropped 3 bases and J dropped 4 bases, with 10 bases sitting between them. CDR3 DNA sequence: TGTGCCAGCAGTTATAGAGGGCCCGGAAACACCATATATTTT. Translation gives CASSYRGPGNTIYF.

This clone was seen a few times. The rearrangement joins TRBV14 to TRBJ1-2; 7 bases are shared with TRBD1. Per the germline V gene, CDR1 is SGHDN and CDR2 is FVKESK. The CDR3 is 15 amino acids. V was pared by 1 base and J by 4 bases, with 6 bases of the junction left unmatched. The CDR3 DNA sequence: TGTGCCAGCAGCCAAGGCAGCAGGGGGTCCTATGGCTACACCTTC. Protein product: CASSQGSRGSYGYTF. Full variable domain (rest looked up from reference TRBV14 and TRBJ1-2): EAGVTQFPSHSVIEKGQTVTLRCDPISGHDNLYWYRRVMGKEIKFLLHFVKESKQDESGMPNNRFLAERTGGTYSTLKVQPAELEDSGVYFCASSQGSRGSYGYTFGSGTRLTVV.

The V call is TRBV10-3, the J call TRBJ2-5, with a weak D call TRBD2 (6 bases). The CDR3 is 18 amino acids. Per the germline V gene, CDR1 is ENHRY and CDR2 is SYGVKD. V lost 1 base, J lost 5 bases, and 23 bases lay in between. This chain's CDR3 is CAISEFPPGEHMGETQYF. For the CDR3, the DNA is TGTGCCATCAGTGAGTTCCCGCCGGGAGAGCATATGGGGGAGACCCAGTACTTC.

This chain uses TRBV6-1 with TRBJ2-7; 13 bases are a match to TRBD2. Per germline, CDR1 MNHNS and CDR2 SASEGT. This CDR3 spans 15 amino acids. V was clipped by 6 bases and J by 5 bases; unmatched bases: 7. CDR3 nucleotides: TGTGCCAGCAGCCTAGGACTAGCGGGAGCCAACGAGCAGTACTTC. As protein: CASSLGLAGANEQYF.

This chain connects TRBV19 to TRBJ1-5; tentatively, D is TRBD1 (6 bases). Germline CDR1 reads LNHDA; CDR2 reads SQIVND (reference sequence). CDR3 size: 20 residues. Deletions cut 6 bases from V and 4 bases from J, with 31 bases between. The CDR3 DNA sequence: TGTGCCAGTAGAAATACACTGTCAGGGGCTATGGCCTCGTTGAATCAGCCCCAGCATTTT. It codes for CASRNTLSGAMASLNQPQHF.